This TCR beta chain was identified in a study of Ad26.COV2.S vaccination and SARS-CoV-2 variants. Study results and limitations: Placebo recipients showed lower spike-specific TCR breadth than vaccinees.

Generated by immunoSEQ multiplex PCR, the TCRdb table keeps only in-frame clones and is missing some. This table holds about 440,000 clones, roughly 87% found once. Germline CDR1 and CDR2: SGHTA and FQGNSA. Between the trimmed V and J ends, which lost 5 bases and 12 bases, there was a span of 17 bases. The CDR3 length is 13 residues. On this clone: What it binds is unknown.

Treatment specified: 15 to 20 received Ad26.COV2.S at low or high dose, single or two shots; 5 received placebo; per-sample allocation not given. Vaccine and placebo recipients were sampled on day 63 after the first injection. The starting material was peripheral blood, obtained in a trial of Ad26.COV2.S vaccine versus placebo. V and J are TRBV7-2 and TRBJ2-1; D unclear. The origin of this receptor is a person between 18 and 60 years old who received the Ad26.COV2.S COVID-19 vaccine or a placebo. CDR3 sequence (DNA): TGTGCCAGCAGCCGTTCTGTCGGCCCTGCGCAGTTCTTC. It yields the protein CASSRSVGPAQFF.